The clone carrying this T cell receptor (beta chain) was seen only once. This entry belongs to a study of blood T cell repertoires in COVID-19. The overall study: Samples representing acute and convalescent COVID-19 were sourced from the United States, Italy and Spain.

In the original workflow: Reference gene primer amplification in the assay estimated nucleated cell counts. Method: immunoSEQ multiplex PCR; TCRdb's copy keeps in-frame clones and lacks some. V and J calls and clone size come straight from that table; D and trimming were deduced from the DNA. The sample includes fewer than 200,000 clones, approximately 88% of them seen just once. The receptor's source is a woman aged 55-75 years who had recovered from COVID-19. The sequencing input was peripheral blood.

As DNA, the CDR3 is TGCAGCGCTCGCGGGGGGGAGATCTCCTACGAGCAGTACTTC. Protein product: CSARGGEISYEQYF. The V and J genes are TRBV29-1 and TRBJ2-7; 9 positions agree with TRBD2. Germline V lookup: CDR1 SQVTM, CDR2 ANQGSEA. The V segment lost 7 bases and the J segment 0 bases; nucleotides outside the gene matches: 7. This CDR3 contains 14 residues.